These 25 T cell receptor gamma chains came from one sample sequenced in a study of gamma delta lymphoproliferative disorders and STAT genes. TCRdb reprocessed the multiplex PCR reads using CATT. Among 680 or so gamma-chain clones, about 8.8% were seen once, and the ten largest hold 30% to 45%. PBMCs from patients and controls supplied the genomic DNA for sequencing. Sequenced: blood. These TCRs come from a human donor in good health.

This clone is categorized as large. The chain joins TRGV10 to TRGJ1 or TRGJ2. TCRdb supplies no J gene; here it was assigned by aligning the nucleotide sequence to germline. TRGV10 is sorted into the ORF group, with uncertain function. The CDR3 sequence is 9 residues long. Germline trimming cut 8 bases from V and 11 bases from J; bases unmatched to any gene: 4. Here the CDR3 reads CAAWGQKLF. CDR3 bases: TGTGCTGCGTGGGGGCAGAAACTCTTT.

By share, this clone counts as medium-sized. V usage is TRGV9 and J usage is TRGJP1. Since TCRdb gives no J gene, matching the DNA to germline was used here to assign it. Per the germline V gene, CDR1 is GITISATS and CDR2 is ISYDGTV (reference sequence). This CDR3 is built from 9 residues. Here the CDR3 reads CASGWFKIF. CDR3 coding DNA: TGTGCGTCTGGTTGGTTCAAGATATTT.

Sample share makes this clone hyperexpanded. The same CDR3 arises from other DNA sequences in this sample as well. This chain uses TRGV10 with TRGJ1 or TRGJ2. Here the J gene was assigned by germline matching of the DNA, as TCRdb has none. TRGV10 is designated an ORF whose function remains uncertain. CDR3 length: 11 residues. J was trimmed by 2 bases and V by 8 bases; bases with no gene match: 1. DNA of the CDR3: TGTGCTGCGTGGGATTATTATAAGAAACTCTTT. Its protein product is CAAWDYYKKLF.

This clone is categorized as medium-sized. The chain carries TRGV2 and TRGJ1 or TRGJ2. The J gene is not listed in TCRdb, so it was assigned here from a DNA match to germline. Germline assignment: CDR1 EGSNGY and CDR2 YDSYNSKV. CDR3 size: 11 residues. Trimming at V came to 0 bases and at J to 12 bases, leaving 5 bases not matched to a gene. CDR3 sequence (DNA): TGTGCCACCTGGGACGGGCCATTGAAACTCTTT. Translating gives CATWDGPLKLF.

This clone appeared a few times. The rearrangement uses TRGV2 and TRGJ1 or TRGJ2. Here the J gene came from matching the DNA to germline, since TCRdb omits it. Germline CDR1 EGSNGY, CDR2 YDSYNSKV. The CDR3 runs 12 residues. Losses at the gene ends were 4 bases for V and 4 bases for J; bases not matched to a gene: 4. CDR3 region: CATWEDYYKKLF. The CDR3 DNA reads TGTGCCACCTGGGAGGACTATTATAAGAAACTCTTT.

The gene calls are TRGV4 and TRGJ1 or TRGJ2. The J gene, not given by TCRdb, was assigned here from a germline match of the nucleotide sequence. V gave up 2 bases and J gave up 5 bases; unmatched junction bases: 0. Looked up from germline, CDR1 is EGSTGY and CDR2 is YDSYTSSV. This CDR3 spans 11 amino acids. This chain's CDR3 is CATWDDYKKLF. CDR3 in DNA: TGTGCCACCTGGGATGATTATAAGAAACTCTTT.

By share, this clone counts as medium-sized. The J gene is TRGJ1 or TRGJ2, the V gene TRGV8. The J gene was not available in TCRdb and was assigned here by matching the DNA to germline segments. With 1 base clipped from V and 3 bases from J, the junction kept 6 bases outside the gene matches. Germline V gives CDR1 VENAVY, CDR2 YDSYNSRV. There are 14 residues in the CDR3. Here the CDR3 DNA reads TGTGCCACCTGGGATAGAAGTTTTTATTATAAGAAACTCTTT. This sequence encodes CATWDRSFYYKKLF.

This clone is labeled medium-sized. The V gene is TRGV2, the J gene TRGJ1 or TRGJ2. No J gene was available from TCRdb, and it was assigned here by a germline match of the DNA. With 0 bases clipped from V and 0 bases from J, the junction kept 2 bases outside the gene matches. CDR3 length: 14 amino acids. Looked up from germline, CDR1 is EGSNGY and CDR2 is YDSYNSKV. CDR3 sequence: CATWDGRNYYKKLF. The CDR3 nucleotides read TGTGCCACCTGGGACGGGAGGAATTATTATAAGAAACTCTTT.

By frequency in the sample, this clone is medium-sized. This chain connects TRGV4 to TRGJ1 or TRGJ2. The J gene was not available in TCRdb and was assigned here by matching the DNA to germline segments. The CDR3 extends over 13 amino acids. Germline CDR1 is EGSTGY and CDR2 is YDSYTSSV. Trimming at V came to 0 bases and at J to 11 bases, leaving 10 bases not matched to a gene. The DNA of the CDR3 is TGTGCCACCTGGGATGGGTTTTATATGGAGAAACTCTTT. Encoded protein: CATWDGFYMEKLF.

This clone was found a few times. Other DNA sequences in the same sample also yield this CDR3. The rearrangement joins TRGV9 to TRGJP. TCRdb gives no J gene; it was assigned here by matching the DNA to germline. Unmatched junction bases numbered 3, after V lost 0 bases and J lost 7 bases. The germline gives CDR1 GITISATS, CDR2 ISYDGTV (reference sequence). The CDR3 contains 16 residues. The CDR3 region is CALWEVLELGKKIKVF. Here the CDR3 DNA reads TGTGCCTTGTGGGAGGTGCTCGAGTTGGGCAAAAAAATCAAGGTATTT.

By sample share, this clone is large. The junction differs from germline at one of its ends, possibly a read error. The V gene is TRGV4, the J gene TRGJ1 or TRGJ2. TCRdb leaves out the J gene; it was filled in here by matching the DNA to germline. This CDR3 is 11 amino acids long. Germline V CDR1 and CDR2: EGSTGY, YDSYTSSV. The CDR3, as DNA: TGTGCCACCTGGGTTGGGTATAAGAAACTCTTT. Protein sequence: CATWVGYKKLF.

By sample fraction, this clone is medium-sized (0.01 to 0.1%). The chain couples TRGV3 to TRGJ1 or TRGJ2. Germline matching of the DNA provided the J gene here, since TCRdb leaves it blank. Losses at the gene ends were 0 bases for V and 9 bases for J; bases not matched to a gene: 2. Germline loops: CDR1 VTNTFY, CDR2 YDVSTARD (reference sequence). This CDR3 has 11 residues. As DNA, the CDR3 is TGTGCCACCTGGGACAGGCCTAAGAAACTCTTT. Protein sequence: CATWDRPKKLF.

By sample share, this clone is large. The V and J genes are TRGV10 and TRGJ1 or TRGJ2. Assignment of the J gene here rests on matching the DNA to germline, because TCRdb gives none. TRGV10 counts as an open reading frame of uncertain function. The V gene end was trimmed by 8 bases and the J gene end by 3 bases; junction bases not matched to a gene: 5. This CDR3 comprises 12 residues. Written as DNA, the CDR3 is TGTGCTGCGTGGGACCCTTATTATAAGAAACTCTTT. Residues: CAAWDPYYKKLF.

By frequency in the sample, this clone is medium-sized (0.01 to 0.1%). This rearrangement joins TRGV9 to TRGJ1 or TRGJ2. Assignment of the J gene here rests on matching the DNA to germline, because TCRdb gives none. Germline assignment: CDR1 GITISATS and CDR2 ISYDGTV (reference sequence). J was trimmed by 7 bases and V by 0 bases; bases with no gene match: 3. The CDR3 contains 12 residues. The CDR3, as DNA: TGTGCCTTGTGGGAGGTGTGGTATAAGAAACTCTTT. Amino acid sequence: CALWEVWYKKLF.

This clone is medium-sized. This chain links TRGV2 with TRGJ1 or TRGJ2. TCRdb offers no J gene call, so here the DNA was matched to germline to obtain one. Trimming removed 2 bases from V and 11 bases from J; junction bases left unmatched: 6. Germline CDR1 is EGSNGY and CDR2 is YDSYNSKV. The length of the CDR3 is 11 residues. As DNA, the CDR3 is TGTGCCACCTGGGACGTTGTCCAGAAACTCTTT. This codes for CATWDVVQKLF.

This clone was found once. A clone one base away is much larger, so this may be a read error. Other DNA sequences in this sample translate to the same CDR3. The V gene call is TRGV3, and the J gene call is absent. This CDR3 spans 21 amino acids. Germline V gives CDR1 VTNTFY, CDR2 YDVSTARD (reference sequence). CDR3 nucleotides: TGTGCCACCTGGGCCCTAAGACCATATATGCCAATATATAGTAGTGATTGGATTAAGACGTTT. Its protein is CATWALRPYMPIYSSDWIKTF.

To note about this clone: TCRdb's entry gives the protein of a much larger clone, which mismatches this DNA's translation at residue 5, likely from a read error; the protein reported here is translated from the DNA. V and J are TRGV3 and TRGJP2. TCRdb carries no J gene annotation; the J gene was assigned here by matching the DNA with germline. Germline assignment: CDR1 VTNTFY and CDR2 YDVSTARD (reference sequence). The CDR3 is 18 residues long. The ends lost 5 bases at V and 5 bases at J; junction bases unmatched: 20. The CDR3 loop is CATWGTLKHLVSDWIKTF. The CDR3 DNA is TGTGCCACCTGGGGCACACTAAAACACTTAGTCAGTGATTGGATCAAGACGTTT.

This clone is large by share. The chain combines TRGV4 with TRGJ1 or TRGJ2. TCRdb lists no J gene, so it was determined here by aligning the DNA to germline. The germline CDR1 and CDR2 sequences are EGSTGY and YDSYTSSV. The J segment lost 11 bases and the V segment lost 1 base, leaving 5 bases of the junction unmatched. This CDR3 is built from 11 residues. The CDR3: CATWDGLEKLF. The DNA of the CDR3 is TGTGCCACCTGGGATGGACTAGAGAAACTCTTT.

This clone came up a few times. This sequence joins TRGV9 and TRGJ1 or TRGJ2. Since TCRdb gives no J gene, matching the DNA to germline was used here to assign it. V dropped 0 bases and J dropped 2; count of bases not matched to a gene: 7. This CDR3 spans 15 amino acids. Germline CDR1 GITISATS, CDR2 ISYDGTV (reference sequence). The CDR3: CALWEVPGDYYKKLF. In DNA form, the CDR3 reads TGTGCCTTGTGGGAGGTGCCAGGGGATTATTATAAGAAACTCTTT.

Only a few counts were recorded for this clone. TCRdb shows a much larger clone's protein in place of this DNA's translation, and the two differ at residue 7, likely through a read error; the protein shown is translated from the DNA. The genes are TRGV2 and TRGJ1 or TRGJ2. TCRdb carries no J gene annotation; the J gene was assigned here by matching the DNA with germline. V dropped 3 bases and J dropped 9; count of bases not matched to a gene: 20. There are 16 residues in the CDR3. Germline values: CDR1 EGSNGY, CDR2 YDSYNSKV. DNA for the CDR3: TGTGCCACCTGGGACCGGATAGGTAAACCTGGGGGTAAGAAACTCTTT. Translating gives CATWDRIGKPGGKKLF.

This clone is labeled as medium-sized. The chain carries TRGV2 and TRGJ1 or TRGJ2. Here the J gene came from matching the DNA to germline, since TCRdb omits it. The CDR3 runs 15 residues. Germline V gene sequence: CDR1 EGSNGY, CDR2 YDSYNSKV. Trimming took 0 bases from V and 0 from J; bases not matched to a gene: 5. The CDR3 protein is CATWDGPGNYYKKLF. CDR3 nucleotides: TGTGCCACCTGGGACGGGCCAGGGAATTATTATAAGAAACTCTTT.

This clone was seen more than once but under ten times. The chain recombines TRGV4 with TRGJ1 or TRGJ2. The J gene is absent in TCRdb and was assigned here via DNA matching to germline. The V segment lost 4 bases and the J segment 4 bases; nucleotides outside the gene matches: 1. The CDR3 has 11 amino acids. Germline V gene data show CDR1 as EGSTGY and CDR2 as YDSYTSSV. The chain's CDR3 is CATWEYYKKLF. DNA for the CDR3: TGTGCCACCTGGGAGTATTATAAGAAACTCTTT.

This clone is labeled as large (0.1 to 1%). This chain uses TRGV4 with TRGJ1 or TRGJ2. No J segment appears in TCRdb, so it was assigned here by matching the sequence to germline. CDR3 length: 13 residues. Germline CDR1 is EGSTGY and CDR2 is YDSYTSSV. V lost 1 base, J lost 1 base, and 1 base stayed unmatched. CDR3 bases: TGTGCCACCTGGGATGGAAATTATTATAAGAAACTCTTT. This translates into CATWDGNYYKKLF.

This clone is large in the sample. V gene TRGV2 combines with J gene TRGJ1 or TRGJ2. The J gene was not available in TCRdb and was assigned here by matching the DNA to germline segments. The CDR3 length is 13 residues. Germline V gene sequence: CDR1 EGSNGY, CDR2 YDSYNSKV. The ends lost 0 bases at V and 1 base at J; junction bases unmatched: 0. CDR3 nucleotides: TGTGCCACCTGGGACGGGAATTATTATAAGAAACTCTTT. The encoded protein is CATWDGNYYKKLF.

In its sample, this clone ranks as large (0.1 to 1%). A much larger clone differs from this one at a single base, so this may be a read error. The rearrangement joins TRGV4 to TRGJ1 or TRGJ2. As TCRdb names no J gene, one was assigned here on the basis of a DNA match to germline. The ends lost 0 bases at V and 2 bases at J; junction bases unmatched: 1. Germline loops: CDR1 EGSTGY, CDR2 YDSYTSSV. There are 13 residues in the CDR3. CDR3 loop: CATWDGDYYKKLF. The DNA for the CDR3 is TGTGCCACCTGGGATGGGGATTATTATAAGAAACTCTTT.